Below, 8 T cell receptor beta chains from the same sample are listed, as sequenced in a study of response to subunit inactivated influenza vaccine. Each CDR3 protein is one row after TCRdb ran MiXCR on the RT-PCR reads. Seen here are around 520,000 distinct CDR3 sequences, 25% observed once, and the top ten hold 1.9%. The specimen was CD4+ T cells sorted from PBMCs, collected more than 4 days after vaccination. The receptors shown here come from a man in his fifties who received an inactivated influenza vaccine.

This chain connects TRBV12-3 or TRBV12-4 to TRBJ1-2; D is undetermined. With 4 bases removed from V and 6 bases from J, the gap between germline ends came to 15 bases. CDR3 size: 14 residues. The CDR3 DNA reads as TGTGCCAGCAGTTATGAGGGAGGGTTGGATGGCTACACCTTC. It codes for CASSYEGGLDGYTF.

The J gene is TRBJ2-1, the V gene TRBV7-8; perhaps TRBD2 as D (5 bases). The CDR3 has 17 residues. V was cut by 5 bases and J by 0 bases, with 17 bases left in between. In germline, CDR1 is SGHVS, CDR2 FQNEAQ. The CDR3 region has the DNA TGTGCCAGCAGCCCCGGGTGGACTGGTCGCTCCTACAATGAGCAGTTCTTC. As protein: CASSPGWTGRSYNEQFF.

This chain links TRBV20-1 with TRBJ2-7, with TRBD1 matching over 10 bases. The length of the CDR3 is 13 residues. Germline CDR1 is DFQATT and CDR2 is SNEGSKA (reference sequence). Trimming cost V 6 bases and J 7 bases; bases outside gene matches: 9. Here the CDR3 DNA reads TGCAGTGCCCCGGGACAGGGGCCCATTGAGCAGTACTTC. Translating it yields CSAPGQGPIEQYF.

This clonotype was found a few times. This rearrangement joins TRBV15 to TRBJ1-3, with TRBD1 matching 8 bases. CDR3 length: 14 residues. Losses at the gene ends were 8 bases for V and 0 bases for J; bases not matched to a gene: 3. The germline gives CDR1 LNHNV, CDR2 YYDKDF (reference sequence). CDR3 in DNA: TGTGCCACCGAAGGACAGGGCTCTGGAAACACCATATATTTT. Translation: CATEGQGSGNTIYF.

The chain couples TRBV3-1 to TRBJ1-1; D is uncertain. CDR3 length: 13 amino acids. CDR1 is LGHDT and CDR2 is YNNKEL in the germline V gene (reference sequence). Trimming removed 1 base at V and 8 bases at J, with 11 bases between. In nucleotides, the CDR3 is TGTGCCAGCAGCCAAGGCGTCGGCCGCGAAGCTTTCTTT. It specifies CASSQGVGREAFF.

This chain links TRBV7-6 with TRBJ1-5; D is unclear. The germline CDR1 and CDR2 sequences are SGHVS and FNYEAQ. The CDR3 sequence is 16 residues long. Trimming stripped 1 base from V and 1 base from J, with 11 bases between. In nucleotides, the CDR3 is TGTGCCAGCAGCTTAGGATGGGGAGGAAGCAATCAGCCCCAGCATTTT. The encoded protein is CASSLGWGGSNQPQHF.

The rearrangement links TRBV7-9 to TRBJ2-1; 12 bases match TRBD2. V trimming: 1 base; J trimming: 8 bases; junction bases outside the gene matches: 9. Germline V lookup: CDR1 SEHNR, CDR2 FQNEAQ (reference sequence). This CDR3 region has 17 residues. The CDR3 DNA reads as TGTGCCAGCAGCTTAGGGATTACTAGCGGGAGGACGGATGAGCAGTTCTTC. This encodes CASSLGITSGRTDEQFF.

The genes are TRBV4-3 and TRBJ1-1; D remains unclear. The CDR3 totals 18 residues. Germline assignment: CDR1 LGHNA and CDR2 YSLEER. With 2 bases removed from V and 0 bases from J, the gap between germline ends came to 19 bases. The CDR3 DNA reads as TGCGCCAGCAGCCAATCTGGTTCGAACCTTGTCATGAACACTGAAGCTTTCTTT. This codes for CASSQSGSNLVMNTEAFF.